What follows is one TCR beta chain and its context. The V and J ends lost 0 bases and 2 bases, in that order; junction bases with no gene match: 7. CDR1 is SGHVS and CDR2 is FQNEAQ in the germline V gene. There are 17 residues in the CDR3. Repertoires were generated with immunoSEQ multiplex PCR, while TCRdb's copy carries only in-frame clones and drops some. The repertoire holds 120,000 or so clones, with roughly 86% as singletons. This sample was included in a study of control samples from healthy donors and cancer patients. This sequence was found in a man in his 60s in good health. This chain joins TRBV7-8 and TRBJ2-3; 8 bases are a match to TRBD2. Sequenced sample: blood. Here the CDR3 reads CASSLAPSGGFTDTQYF. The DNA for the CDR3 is TGTGCCAGCAGCTTAGCGCCCAGCGGGGGCTTCACAGATACGCAGTATTTT.